Here is one T cell receptor beta chain with its context. The target antigen is unknown. This record comes from a study of response to subunit inactivated influenza vaccine. The CDR3 spans 18 residues. The ends lost 0 bases at V and 0 bases at J; junction bases unmatched: 6. Germline V lookup: CDR1 MNHEY, CDR2 SVGAGI. Each CDR3 protein is one row after TCRdb ran MiXCR on the RT-PCR reads. The data hold 650,000 to 800,000 distinct CDR3 sequences, with approximately 13% observed a single time. General study points: With each seasonal influenza vaccination, the authors suggested, few new T cells are recruited.

V gene TRBV6-5 combines with J gene TRBJ2-7, with 12 positions matching TRBD2. The sequence came from a man aged 45-60 years who received an inactivated influenza vaccine. The source was PBMCs from blood, collected around 14 days before vaccination. CDR3: CASSYSSLAGGISYEQYF. CDR3 nucleotide sequence: TGTGCCAGCAGTTACTCGTCGCTAGCGGGAGGGATCTCCTACGAGCAGTACTTC.